Reported below is one T cell receptor (beta chain). The record originates from a study of glioma-infiltrating T cells after dendritic cell vaccination. Study context: Patients had newly diagnosed or recurrent glioblastoma and received dendritic cell vaccines. Between about 2002 and 2013, patients got autologous tumor lysate-pulsed dendritic cell vaccines.

No glioblastoma patient carried an isocitrate dehydrogenase mutation. V was shortened by 7 bases and J by 10 bases, with 14 bases between the two germline ends. Germline-derived CDR1 and CDR2 are SEHNR and FQNEAQ (reference sequence). The CDR3 sequence is 13 residues long. Sequencing was performed with immunoSEQ multiplex PCR; in TCRdb, only in-frame clones are kept and a portion is missing. The sample consists of roughly 100,000 clones, roughly 76% of them appearing once. The material sequenced was blood, taken before dendritic cell vaccination. The TCR was taken from a human donor with glioblastoma. This rearrangement joins TRBV7-9 to TRBJ1-6; D remains ambiguous. CDR3 loop: CASTSNPRSPLHF. The DNA for the CDR3 is TGTGCCAGCACCTCGAACCCGCGCTCACCCCTCCACTTT.